These 20 T cell receptor beta chains were all obtained from the same sample, sequenced in a study of siplizumab effects on memory and regulatory T cells. Sequencing was performed with immunoSEQ multiplex PCR; in TCRdb, only in-frame clones are kept and a portion is missing. The sample has 100,000 to 110,000 clones; about 94% are singletons. Sequencing was done on a sample of non-Treg CD4+ T cells sorted from blood. The receptor set was obtained from a human donor in good health.

V and J are TRBV5-5 and TRBJ2-1, with 9 bases lining up with TRBD1. CDR1 and CDR2 from the germline V gene are SGHKS and YYEKEE (reference sequence). CDR3 length equals 15 residues. J lost 4 bases, V lost 3 bases, and 5 bases had no gene match. The CDR3 loop reads CASSSSGTGYNEQFF. The CDR3 bases are TGTGCCAGCAGCTCATCCGGGACAGGGTACAATGAGCAGTTCTTC.

The chain couples TRBV15 to TRBJ2-7; D remains unclear. The germline V and J ends were trimmed by 0 bases and 3 bases, with 12 bases remaining between them. The CDR3 is 15 amino acids. CDR1 is LNHNV and CDR2 is YYDKDF in the germline V gene (reference sequence). CDR3 in amino acids: CATSRDPGAFYEQYF. CDR3 coding DNA: TGTGCCACCAGCAGAGATCCAGGAGCGTTCTACGAGCAGTACTTC.

CDR3 sequence: CAWSVQCRAQETQYF. The CDR3 DNA sequence: TGTGCCTGGAGTGTACAGTGCCGGGCCCAAGAGACCCAGTACTTC. The rearrangement uses TRBV30 and TRBJ2-5; no firm D call. This CDR3 region has 15 residues. V lost 0 bases and J lost 1, with 12 bases in between. Germline lookup yields CDR1 GTSNPN and CDR2 SVGIG (reference sequence).

V and J are TRBV7-3 and TRBJ2-1; 14 nucleotides line up with TRBD2. The germline CDR1 and CDR2 sequences are SGHTA and FQGTGA. This CDR3 has 17 amino acids. V was pared by 5 bases and J by 4 bases, with 7 bases of the junction left unmatched. For the CDR3, the DNA is TGTGCCAGCAGCCCGCGACTAGCGGGAGGGCCGTACAATGAGCAGTTCTTC. Encoded protein: CASSPRLAGGPYNEQFF.

The chain recombines TRBV6-5 with TRBJ2-5; 10 bases match TRBD2. Trimming at V came to 6 bases and at J to 1 base, leaving 2 bases not matched to a gene. CDR3 length equals 14 residues. CDR1 is MNHEY, CDR2 SVGAGI, per germline. CDR3 amino acids: CASSGLAAQETQYF. The CDR3 coding sequence is TGTGCCAGCAGCGGACTAGCGGCCCAAGAGACCCAGTACTTC.

The rearrangement links TRBV2 to TRBJ2-3, with 12 nucleotides matching TRBD2. This CDR3 is 15 amino acids long. Germline V gives CDR1 SNHLY, CDR2 FYNNEI. The J segment lost 6 bases and the V segment lost 5 bases, leaving 6 bases of the junction unmatched. The CDR3 nucleotides are TGTGCCAGCAGTAGGACTAGCGGGATATCCGATACGCAGTATTTT. Protein: CASSRTSGISDTQYF.

This clone was recorded only once. The chain is built from TRBV19 and TRBJ2-5; D is ambiguous. Trimming stripped 3 bases from V and 4 bases from J, with 12 bases between. The CDR3 runs to 14 residues. CDR1 and CDR2 from the germline V gene are LNHDA and SQIVND (reference sequence). The CDR3 here is CASSMWGKIETQYF. In nucleotides, the CDR3 is TGTGCCAGTAGTATGTGGGGTAAAATAGAGACCCAGTACTTC.

The CDR3 loop is CASSGWANYGYTF. The CDR3 nucleotides are TGTGCCAGCAGCGGGTGGGCTAACTATGGCTACACCTTC. V and J are TRBV9 and TRBJ1-2, with D uncertain. There are 13 residues in the CDR3. Germline CDR1 and CDR2: SGDLS and YYNGEE. The V end lost 3 bases, the J end lost 0 bases, and 6 bases lay between the germline ends.

The V call is TRBV28, the J call TRBJ2-7; the match to TRBD2 covers 10 bases. Germline CDR1 is MDHEN and CDR2 is SYDVKM. After removal of 4 bases from V and 7 bases from J, the junction contained 7 bases not matched to a gene. There are 14 residues in the CDR3. The DNA of the CDR3 is TGTGCCAGCAGTTCTAGCGGGAGTCTTGGAGAGCAGTACTTC. Protein product: CASSSSGSLGEQYF.

This sequence joins TRBV27 and TRBJ2-2, with 7 positions matching TRBD2. The CDR3 runs 17 residues. Trimming at V came to 5 bases and at J to 4 bases, leaving 13 bases not matched to a gene. Germline V gene data show CDR1 as MNHEY and CDR2 as SMNVEV (reference sequence). The DNA of the CDR3 is TGTGCCAGCAGTAAGAAAAAAAGCGGGATAAGCACCGGGGAGCTGTTTTTT. It translates to CASSKKKSGISTGELFF.

This clone was counted once. The chain combines TRBV7-8 with TRBJ2-2, with TRBD2 matching 8 bases. V trimming: 2 bases; J trimming: 4 bases; junction bases outside the gene matches: 12. Germline lookup yields CDR1 SGHVS and CDR2 FQNEAQ. The CDR3 consists of 18 residues. This CDR3 is CASSLYLRTAGVTGELFF. CDR3 DNA: TGTGCCAGCAGCTTATACCTAAGGACAGCGGGAGTCACCGGGGAGCTGTTTTTT. Drawing the rest from reference TRBV7-8 and TRBJ2-2, the complete variable domain is GAGVSQSPRYKVAKRGQDVALRCDPISGHVSLFWYQQALGQGPEFLTYFQNEAQLDKSGLPSDRFFAERPEGSVSTLKIQRTQQEDSAVYLCASSLYLRTAGVTGELFFGEGSRLTVL.

The chain joins TRBV6-6 to TRBJ1-1, with D hard to call. The CDR3 totals 13 residues. The V gene lost 6 bases and the J gene lost 5 bases, with 13 bases spanning the gap. Germline V gives CDR1 MNHNY, CDR2 SVGAGI (reference sequence). This CDR3 reads CASRRTGGTEAFF. CDR3 bases: TGTGCCAGCAGACGGACGGGAGGGACTGAAGCTTTCTTT.

The chain couples TRBV18 to TRBJ2-5; 9 positions match TRBD2. Per germline, CDR1 KGHSH and CDR2 LQKENI. CDR3 length: 18 amino acids. V lost 3 bases to trimming and J lost 5 bases; unmatched junction nucleotides: 16. CDR3 DNA sequence: TGTGCCAGCTCACCCCCTGGCCTGGGTAGCGGGAGAGGTGAGACCCAGTACTTC. It translates to CASSPPGLGSGRGETQYF.

The genes are TRBV14 and TRBJ2-6; D possibly corresponds to TRBD2 (5 bases). CDR1 and CDR2 (germline): SGHDN, FVKESK. Trimming removed 0 bases at V and 3 bases at J, with 9 bases between. CDR3 length: 16 amino acids. The CDR3 DNA reads TGTGCCAGCAGCCAAGAGCGCGGGTTTGGGGCCAACGTCCTGACTTTC. Translating gives CASSQERGFGANVLTF.

The chain couples TRBV5-1 to TRBJ1-4; 7 nucleotides line up with TRBD1. The CDR3 totals 13 residues. J gave up 2 bases and V 7 bases, and 2 bases lay outside the gene matches. Germline lookup yields CDR1 SGHRS and CDR2 YFSETQ. The CDR3: CASRDSTNEKLFF. Here the CDR3 DNA reads TGCGCCAGCCGGGACAGTACTAATGAAAAACTGTTTTTT.

This clone appeared a few times. V is TRBV7-9 and J is TRBJ1-2, with unresolved D. Deletions cut 1 base from V and 3 bases from J, with 9 bases between. CDR3 size: 14 residues. Germline V lookup: CDR1 SEHNR, CDR2 FQNEAQ (reference sequence). CDR3 amino acids: CASSLVGSDYGYTF. CDR3 nucleotide sequence: TGTGCCAGCAGCTTAGTAGGGAGCGACTATGGCTACACCTTC.

The chain has TRBV11-3 and TRBJ2-7; 7 bases align to TRBD1. The CDR3 runs 15 residues. Trimming removed 1 base from V and 2 bases from J; junction bases left unmatched: 5. Germline V gene sequence: CDR1 SGHNT, CDR2 YENEEA. The CDR3: CASSLGHGQAYEQYF. The DNA for the CDR3 is TGTGCCAGCAGCTTAGGCCACGGACAGGCCTACGAGCAGTACTTC.

The chain links TRBV18 to TRBJ2-7; 14 bases are a match to TRBD2. J lost 4 bases, V lost 6 bases, and 11 bases had no gene match. Looked up from germline, CDR1 is KGHSH and CDR2 is LQKENI. The CDR3 runs 17 residues. DNA of the CDR3: TGTGCCAGCTCTCCGACCGGAGGACTAGCGGGGGGATACGAGCAGTACTTC. This translates into CASSPTGGLAGGYEQYF.

This clone was counted once. The chain has TRBV5-1 and TRBJ1-5; D gene ambiguous. V was trimmed by 0 bases and J by 5 bases, leaving 6 bases between them. This CDR3 is built from 13 residues. Germline V gene lookup returns CDR1 SGHRS and CDR2 YFSETQ. The CDR3 DNA sequence: TGCGCCAGCAGCTTGGAAACCGATCAGCCCCAGCATTTT. This gives the protein CASSLETDQPQHF.

The J gene is TRBJ2-2, the V gene TRBV10-3; TRBD2 matches 15 bases. Germline V CDR1 and CDR2: ENHRY, SYGVKD. The trim removed 6 bases at V and 4 bases at J, leaving 9 bases unmatched. The CDR3 contains 18 residues. The CDR3 loop reads CAISTGTSGRQGTGELFF. The DNA for the CDR3 is TGTGCCATCAGCACCGGGACTAGCGGGAGGCAGGGCACCGGGGAGCTGTTTTTT.